This T cell receptor (beta chain) was retrieved from a study of radiotherapy plus CTLA-4 blockade in lung cancer. On the study more broadly: For 15% to 20% of patients, objective responses occurred, and around 34% had disease control. Regarding the study as a whole: In blood, early T cell clone dynamics reportedly predicted response best, together with interferon-beta. TCR clones originating in tumors grew in number in blood after radiotherapy plus ipilimumab.

TCRdb keeps only in-frame clones here, not all; method: immunoSEQ multiplex PCR. The sample holds fewer than 45,000 clones; approximately 72% are singletons and the top ten take approximately 10%. Focal radiation and CTLA-4 blockade (ipilimumab) were tested in chemo-refractory metastatic non-small-cell lung cancer patients. Trimming removed 5 bases from V and 0 bases from J; junction bases left unmatched: 6. The CDR3 runs to 16 residues. Germline V gene lookup returns CDR1 MNHEY and CDR2 SMNVEV (reference sequence). On this clone itself: Its antigen is unidentified.

The chain links TRBV27 to TRBJ2-7; TRBD2 matches at 11 bases. This material consisted of peripheral blood, taken from a patient treated with radiotherapy plus ipilimumab. This clonotype originated in a human donor with non-small cell lung cancer who had stable disease on radiotherapy plus ipilimumab. The CDR3 reads CASSVLAGGSSYEQYF. The CDR3, as DNA: TGTGCCAGCAGTGTCTTAGCGGGGGGGAGCTCCTACGAGCAGTACTTC.